The 14 T cell receptor beta chains given below trace back to one sample, sequenced in a study of control samples from healthy donors and cancer patients. This table comes from immunoSEQ multiplex PCR, and its TCRdb copy is limited to in-frame clones, with some not included. The top ten hold more than 3% of the sample, which has about 40,000 clones, approximately 90% seen once. The sample consisted of blood. The origin of the receptors is a woman aged 45-59 years in good health.

V and J are TRBV5-6 and TRBJ1-1, with 11 bases identical to TRBD1. Per germline, CDR1 SGHDT and CDR2 YYEEEE. Trimming cost V 4 bases and J 5 bases; bases outside gene matches: 10. The CDR3 extends over 16 amino acids. CDR3 in amino acids: CASSTRTGGAGTEAFF. CDR3 nucleotides: TGTGCCAGCAGCACACGGACAGGGGGCGCGGGAACTGAAGCTTTCTTT.

The chain links TRBV24-1 to TRBJ2-7; D not certain. Germline loops: CDR1 KGHDR, CDR2 SFDVKD. This CDR3 has 14 amino acids. The V gene lost 4 bases and the J gene lost 5 bases, with 14 bases spanning the gap. The CDR3 sequence: CATSDVNDINEQYF. CDR3 nucleotides: TGTGCCACCAGTGACGTCAACGACATAAACGAGCAGTACTTC.

The chain carries TRBV7-3 and TRBJ2-3; D is ambiguous. This CDR3 has 14 amino acids. Germline assignment: CDR1 SGHTA and CDR2 FQGTGA. V was trimmed by 2 bases and J by 5 bases, leaving 11 bases between them. CDR3 DNA sequence: TGTGCCAGCAGCTTACTCGGGCCACAAGATACGCAGTATTTT. This gives the protein CASSLLGPQDTQYF.

V usage is TRBV20-1 and J usage is TRBJ2-1; D unclear. The germline V and J ends were trimmed by 3 bases and 2 bases, with 8 bases remaining between them. This CDR3 has 13 residues. CDR1 DFQATT and CDR2 SNEGSKA come from the germline V gene (reference sequence). CDR3 in DNA: TGCAGTGCTAGTGAGACAACCTACAATGAGCAGTTCTTC. It codes for CSASETTYNEQFF.

CDR3: CASSSRDRGHYGYTF. In DNA form, the CDR3 reads TGTGCCAGCAGCTCCCGGGACAGGGGACACTATGGCTACACCTTC. This chain joins TRBV4-2 and TRBJ1-2; TRBD1 matches 10 bases. J gave up 3 bases and V 5 bases, and 6 bases lay outside the gene matches. This CDR3 contains 15 residues. Germline CDR1 and CDR2: LGHNA and YNFKEQ.

The chain employs TRBV11-1 and TRBJ1-5; weak D call: TRBD1 (6 bases). Per the germline V gene, CDR1 is SGHAT and CDR2 is FQDESV (reference sequence). The CDR3 is made up of 13 amino acids. Trimming pared 2 bases from V and 9 bases from J, leaving 11 bases between. CDR3 protein: CASSLLRGGPQHF. CDR3 bases: TGTGCCAGCAGCTTACTCCGAGGGGGGCCCCAGCATTTT.

This clone was observed a few times. The CDR3 spells CASSGTGFNQPQHF. Here the CDR3 DNA reads TGTGCCAGCAGTGGGACAGGGTTTAATCAGCCCCAGCATTTT. This chain joins TRBV27 and TRBJ1-5, with 9 nucleotides matching TRBD1. CDR1 is MNHEY, CDR2 SMNVEV, per germline (reference sequence). The CDR3 loop spans 14 amino acids. J gave up 4 bases and V 5 bases, and 3 bases lay outside the gene matches.

The chain's CDR3 is CASLGQGGTEAFF. In nucleotides, the CDR3 is TGCGCCAGCCTTGGACAGGGAGGGACTGAAGCTTTCTTT. The chain combines TRBV5-1 with TRBJ1-1; 8 bases fit TRBD1. V lost 7 bases, J lost 5 bases, and 7 bases stayed unmatched. Germline assignment: CDR1 SGHRS and CDR2 YFSETQ. The CDR3 extends over 13 amino acids.

The chain has TRBV9 and TRBJ1-3; the match to TRBD1 covers 10 bases. The trim removed 8 bases at V and 3 bases at J, leaving 5 bases unmatched. The CDR3 loop spans 14 amino acids. CDR1 and CDR2 from the germline V gene are SGDLS and YYNGEE. Here the CDR3 DNA reads TGTGCCAGTGGACAGGGGGGGTTTGGAAACACCATATATTTT. Translation gives CASGQGGFGNTIYF.

This chain joins TRBV28 and TRBJ1-2; TRBD1 matches at 10 bases. This CDR3 contains 15 residues. V lost 4 bases, J lost 8 bases, and 10 bases stayed unmatched. Germline V gene data show CDR1 as MDHEN and CDR2 as SYDVKM. CDR3 region: CASSSPTGGGGGYTF. CDR3 in DNA: TGTGCCAGCAGTTCCCCGACAGGGGGCGGGGGAGGCTACACCTTC.

The rearrangement uses TRBV4-3 and TRBJ2-1; the D gene is possibly TRBD1 (7 bases). This CDR3 comprises 16 residues. With 4 bases removed from V and 8 bases from J, the gap between germline ends came to 21 bases. Germline V gene lookup returns CDR1 LGHNA and CDR2 YSLEER. The CDR3 region is CASSPLTRGRGDEQFF. CDR3 coding DNA: TGCGCCAGCAGCCCCTTGACTAGGGGGCGAGGGGATGAGCAGTTCTTC.

On this clone: At one end the junction does not follow the germline gene, possibly because of a read error. The chain has TRBV5-1 and TRBJ1-2; D perhaps matches TRBD1 (5 bases). CDR3 size: 17 residues. Germline assignment: CDR1 SGHRS and CDR2 YFSETQ. The CDR3 is CASRLEGMPLANYGYTF. Here the CDR3 DNA reads TGCGCCAGCAGGTTGGAGGGGATGCCCCTGGCTAACTATGGCTACACCTTC.

The chain uses TRBV11-2 and TRBJ2-1; D remains unclear. This CDR3 has 14 amino acids. Trimming removed 4 bases from V and 6 bases from J, with 13 bases in between. Per germline, CDR1 SGHAT and CDR2 FQNNGV. This chain's CDR3 is CASSSISSVNEQFF. In DNA form, the CDR3 reads TGTGCCAGCAGCTCGATCTCATCCGTCAATGAGCAGTTCTTC.

The chain links TRBV20-1 to TRBJ2-1; 7 bases agree with TRBD2. Per germline, CDR1 DFQATT and CDR2 SNEGSKA (reference sequence). The CDR3 loop spans 15 amino acids. The V and J ends lost 3 bases and 0 bases, in that order; junction bases with no gene match: 5. The CDR3 region has the DNA TGCAGTGCTAGTTGGGGCGGGGGCTCCTACAATGAGCAGTTCTTC. It translates to CSASWGGGSYNEQFF.